A single sample is the source of the 20 T cell receptor beta chains below, sequenced in a study of T cell changes during pregnancy in multiple sclerosis. The assay was immunoSEQ multiplex PCR, and TCRdb's table has in-frame clones only and misses some. Among 70,000 to 100,000 clones listed, 92% were seen once. The sample here was peripheral blood, taken in the first trimester of pregnancy. The receptor source for this set is a female donor with multiple sclerosis, enrolled in a pregnancy study.

The rearrangement uses TRBV28 and TRBJ2-7; D possibly corresponds to TRBD2 (5 bases). V dropped 5 bases and J dropped 4 bases, with 18 bases sitting between them. The CDR3 runs to 15 residues. Germline-derived CDR1 and CDR2 are MDHEN and SYDVKM. The CDR3 nucleotides read TGTGCCAGCAGTCCGTCTGGACGGTCGGGGTACGAGCAGTACTTC. This codes for CASSPSGRSGYEQYF. Drawing the rest from reference TRBV28 and TRBJ2-7, the complete variable domain is DVKVTQSSRYLVKRTGEKVFLECVQDMDHENMFWYRQDPGLGLRLIYFSYDVKMKEKGDIPEGYSVSREKKERFSLILESASTNQTSMYLCASSPSGRSGYEQYFGPGTRLTVT.

This rearrangement joins TRBV12-5 to TRBJ2-1; a possible D gene is TRBD2 (6 bases). The germline V gene has CDR1 LGHNT and CDR2 FRNRAP. V shed 0 bases and J shed 0 bases, with 9 bases lying between them. The CDR3 is 16 amino acids. This CDR3 reads CASGLVMRGSYNEQFF. In DNA, the CDR3 is TGTGCTAGTGGTTTGGTAATGCGGGGCTCCTACAATGAGCAGTTCTTC.

The J gene is TRBJ2-2, the V gene TRBV29-1; 7 bases agree with TRBD1. The CDR3 length is 13 residues. From germline, CDR1 is SQVTM and CDR2 ANQGSEA. Unmatched junction bases numbered 1, after V lost 4 bases and J lost 2 bases. The CDR3 DNA reads TGCAGCGTTGGAGGGGGCAACACCGGGGAGCTGTTTTTT. It is translated as CSVGGGNTGELFF.

The V gene is TRBV30, the J gene TRBJ2-5, with 9 bases that match TRBD1. In germline, CDR1 is GTSNPN, CDR2 SVGIG (reference sequence). After removal of 8 bases from V and 4 bases from J, the junction contained 8 bases not matched to a gene. This CDR3 comprises 13 residues. The chain's CDR3 is CARRDRAGETQYF. Written as DNA, the CDR3 is TGTGCCCGCCGGGACAGGGCAGGAGAGACCCAGTACTTC.

The rearrangement uses TRBV19 and TRBJ2-5; a possible D gene is TRBD2 (6 bases). Germline assignment: CDR1 LNHDA and CDR2 SQIVND (reference sequence). The V end was cut by 7 bases, the J end by 5 bases, with 20 bases between. The CDR3 is made up of 15 amino acids. CDR3 nucleotides: TGTGCCAGTACGGGGGAGGAGACGTGTTTGGAGACCCAGTACTTC. It specifies CASTGEETCLETQYF.

The chain recombines TRBV11-2 with TRBJ1-4; TRBD1 matches 7 bases. Germline loops: CDR1 SGHAT, CDR2 FQNNGV. V was clipped by 4 bases and J by 8 bases; unmatched bases: 10. The CDR3 covers 15 residues. The CDR3 sequence: CASSSTGAFDEKLFF. CDR3 sequence (DNA): TGTGCCAGCAGCTCCACAGGGGCCTTCGACGAAAAACTGTTTTTT.

The rearrangement joins TRBV7-2 to TRBJ2-2; TRBD2 matches at 13 bases. Germline V gene sequence: CDR1 SGHTA, CDR2 FQGNSA. The length of the CDR3 is 16 residues. Losses at the gene ends were 5 bases for V and 6 bases for J; bases not matched to a gene: 6. The CDR3 spells CASSGWTSGRAGELFF. The CDR3 DNA is TGTGCCAGCAGCGGATGGACTAGCGGGAGAGCCGGGGAGCTGTTTTTT.

This clone has just one count. This chain's CDR3 is CASSLIGGMGEDEQFF. The CDR3 DNA reads TGTGCCAGCAGCTTGATTGGAGGGATGGGTGAGGATGAGCAGTTCTTC. V and J are TRBV5-6 and TRBJ2-1, with D possibly being TRBD2 (6 bases). Germline V gene sequence: CDR1 SGHDT, CDR2 YYEEEE. With 1 base removed from V and 8 bases from J, the gap between germline ends came to 19 bases. CDR3 length: 16 residues.

V and J are TRBV19 and TRBJ2-3, with TRBD1 identical over 11 bases. From germline, CDR1 is LNHDA and CDR2 SQIVND (reference sequence). The CDR3 contains 15 residues. Trimming cost V 5 bases and J 5 bases; bases outside gene matches: 6. The CDR3 DNA sequence: TGTGCCAGTAGTGGGTGGACAGGGGGCAGAGATACGCAGTATTTT. The encoded protein is CASSGWTGGRDTQYF.

The chain is built from TRBV12-5 and TRBJ1-1; 10 nucleotides align to TRBD1. The germline V gene has CDR1 LGHNT and CDR2 FRNRAP. Germline trimming cut 6 bases from V and 1 base from J; bases unmatched to any gene: 14. The CDR3 sequence is 18 residues long. DNA for the CDR3: TGTGCTAGTGGCGGTTCCGGGACAGGGGCGGTCGGGAACACTGAAGCTTTCTTT. It specifies CASGGSGTGAVGNTEAFF.

In this sample, this clone turned up once. The V and J genes are TRBV27 and TRBJ2-5; tentatively, D is TRBD2 (6 bases). Per germline, CDR1 MNHEY and CDR2 SMNVEV (reference sequence). Trimming cost V 0 bases and J 4 bases, with 9 bases left between them. CDR3 size: 14 residues. The CDR3: CASSLSRGGETQYF. The CDR3 nucleotides read TGTGCCAGCAGTTTATCCCGGGGAGGAGAGACCCAGTACTTC.

The chain uses TRBV14 and TRBJ1-2; a weak D match, TRBD1 (5 bases). From germline, CDR1 is SGHDN and CDR2 FVKESK. The V end lost 2 bases, the J end lost 4 bases, and 8 bases lay between the germline ends. The CDR3 is 13 amino acids. The CDR3 sequence: CASSQHDSYGYTF. CDR3 in DNA: TGTGCCAGCAGCCAACATGACAGCTATGGCTACACCTTC.

This clone was counted a few times. The chain recombines TRBV6-5 with TRBJ2-7; 13 nucleotides match TRBD2. J lost 6 bases, V lost 2 bases, and 4 bases had no gene match. Per germline, CDR1 MNHEY and CDR2 SVGAGI. This CDR3 contains 15 residues. This chain's CDR3 is CASSYGGTSGIEQYF. In DNA form, the CDR3 reads TGTGCCAGCAGTTACGGCGGGACTAGCGGGATCGAGCAGTACTTC.

This chain uses TRBV5-5 with TRBJ1-2, with a possible D match to TRBD1 (5 bases). The CDR3 extends over 14 amino acids. V dropped 4 bases and J dropped 4 bases, with 14 bases sitting between them. Germline lookup yields CDR1 SGHKS and CDR2 YYEKEE (reference sequence). In nucleotides, the CDR3 is TGTGCCAGCAGCGCCTCCGGGGGGACCTATGGCTACACCTTC. Its translation: CASSASGGTYGYTF.

The chain recombines TRBV6-4 with TRBJ2-2; 7 nucleotides agree with TRBD2. The CDR3 runs 14 residues. Germline V gives CDR1 MRHNA, CDR2 SNTAGT. V was clipped by 8 bases and J by 3 bases; unmatched bases: 6. The CDR3 DNA follows: TGTGCCAGCGGATTTGGACTAGACACCGGGGAGCTGTTTTTT. It translates to CASGFGLDTGELFF.

The chain has TRBV5-1 and TRBJ2-3; the D is unclear. The CDR3 extends over 16 amino acids. Germline CDR1 SGHRS, CDR2 YFSETQ. Trimming stripped 0 bases from V and 0 bases from J, with 11 bases between. CDR3 nucleotides: TGCGCCAGCAGCTTGGGAGAGGCCACCAGCACAGATACGCAGTATTTT. Encoded protein: CASSLGEATSTDTQYF.

This chain joins TRBV30 and TRBJ1-2, with D uncertain. V was cut by 8 bases and J by 5 bases, with 18 bases left in between. The CDR3 contains 13 residues. Per germline, CDR1 GTSNPN and CDR2 SVGIG (reference sequence). CDR3 region: CALDPRTEYGYTF. CDR3 DNA: TGTGCCCTCGACCCTCGGACTGAATATGGCTACACCTTC.

J is TRBJ2-3 and V is TRBV4-1; TRBD2 matches at 11 bases. Trimming at V came to 2 bases and at J to 6 bases, leaving 16 bases not matched to a gene. This CDR3 region has 19 residues. Germline V lookup: CDR1 MGHRA, CDR2 YSYEKL. The CDR3 here is CASSQRLAGMLRDLDTQYF. CDR3 DNA: TGCGCCAGCAGCCAACGACTAGCGGGAATGTTGCGAGACTTGGATACGCAGTATTTT.

V and J are TRBV9 and TRBJ1-2; 8 nucleotides align to TRBD1. Germline V gene data show CDR1 as SGDLS and CDR2 as YYNGEE. V dropped 3 bases and J dropped 3; count of bases not matched to a gene: 13. The CDR3 has 17 residues. CDR3 in DNA: TGTGCCAGCAGCGGTCAGGGGGCTCCGCCTGGACACTATGGCTACACCTTC. Protein sequence: CASSGQGAPPGHYGYTF.

The chain uses TRBV4-1 and TRBJ2-7; a weak D match, TRBD2 (6 bases). The ends were cut back, 4 bases at V and 6 bases at J, with 16 bases in the middle. Germline lookup yields CDR1 MGHRA and CDR2 YSYEKL. The CDR3 has 14 amino acids. CDR3 coding DNA: TGCGCCAGCAGCCCGGTCGGAGGGCAGGGCGAGCAGTACTTC. Protein sequence: CASSPVGGQGEQYF.